The clone carrying this T cell receptor (beta chain) was seen only once. Original methodology: Nucleated cell number was recorded as an estimate derived from reference gene primer amplification. Generated by immunoSEQ multiplex PCR, the TCRdb table keeps only in-frame clones and is missing some. From that table come the V and J calls and clone size; the DNA was used to work out D and trimming. The table records about 70,000 clones, around 86% of them present only once. This entry is derived from a study of blood T cell repertoires in COVID-19. Turning to the study itself: The United States, Italy and Spain supplied acute and convalescent COVID-19 samples. T cells, B-cell-depleted T cells, or PBMCs provided the cDNA or gDNA that served as material.

The CDR3 contains 11 residues. Germline CDR1 MNHEY, CDR2 SVGAGI. V gave up 6 bases and J gave up 8 bases, with 10 bases separating them. Source material: peripheral blood. This receptor was taken from a human donor in a cohort sampled during active COVID-19. This rearrangement joins TRBV6-5 to TRBJ1-2; a possible D gene is TRBD1 (6 bases). The CDR3 region is CASRTGGGYTF. DNA for the CDR3: TGTGCCAGCAGGACAGGTGGGGGCTACACCTTC.